This TCR beta chain was retrieved from a study of OX40 agonist ivuxolimab in advanced cancers. Looking at the study overall: Anti-PD-1, anti-PD-L1 or anti-CTLA-4 therapy given earlier was allowed, and approximately 40% had some.

The method was immunoSEQ multiplex PCR; TCRdb's version includes in-frame clones alone and lacks a portion of them. In the table there are over 60,000 clones, roughly 90% of which are singletons. V shed 4 bases, J shed 2 bases, and the junction held 1 base outside the gene matches. The CDR3 is made up of 13 amino acids. Germline CDR1 and CDR2: SNHLY and FYNNEI. The rearrangement links TRBV2 to TRBJ2-7, with 8 bases fitting TRBD1. The sample in question was CD4+ or CD8+ T cells sorted from blood, obtained in a trial of the OX40 agonist ivuxolimab. The receptor's source is an adult with an advanced solid tumor such as melanoma, head and neck, liver or kidney cancer. The CDR3 is CASSAQGAYEQYF. The CDR3 nucleotides are TGTGCCAGCAGTGCACAGGGGGCCTACGAGCAGTACTTC.